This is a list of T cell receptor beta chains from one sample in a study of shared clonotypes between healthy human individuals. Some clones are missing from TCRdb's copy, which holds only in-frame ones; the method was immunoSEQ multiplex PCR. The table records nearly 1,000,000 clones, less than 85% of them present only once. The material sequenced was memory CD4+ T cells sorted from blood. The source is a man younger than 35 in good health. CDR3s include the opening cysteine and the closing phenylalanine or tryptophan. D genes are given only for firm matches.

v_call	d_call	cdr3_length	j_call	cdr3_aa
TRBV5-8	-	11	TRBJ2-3	CAGAIADTQYF
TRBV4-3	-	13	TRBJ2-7	CASSQERGYEQYF
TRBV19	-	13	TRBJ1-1	CASSTLTNTEAFF
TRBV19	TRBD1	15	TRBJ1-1	CASSTPGTGNTEAFF
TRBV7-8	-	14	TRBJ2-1	CASSLVSVYNEQFF
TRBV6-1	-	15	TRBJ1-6	CASSDRGSYNSPLHF
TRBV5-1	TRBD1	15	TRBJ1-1	CASSPPKGGLSEAFF
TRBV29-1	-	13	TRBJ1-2	CSVQLTGNYGYTF
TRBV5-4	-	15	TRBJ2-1	CASSLSWGPYNEQFF
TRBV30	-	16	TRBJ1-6	CAWSASTTGVNSPLHF
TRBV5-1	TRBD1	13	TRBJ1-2	CASSRDRGYGYTF
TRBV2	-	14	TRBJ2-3	CASSARLSTDTQYF
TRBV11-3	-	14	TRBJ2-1	CASSRVSVNNEQFF
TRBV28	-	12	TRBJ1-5	CASSGTNQPQHF
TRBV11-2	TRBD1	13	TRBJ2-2	CASSSGTAGELFF
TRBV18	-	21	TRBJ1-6	CASSPIDFGGMQGSNNSPLHF
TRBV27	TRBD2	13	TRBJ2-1	CASTPGGGNEQFF
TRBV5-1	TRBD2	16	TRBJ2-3	CASSLVAGGLPDTQYF
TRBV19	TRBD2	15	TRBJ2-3	CASSAGTSMADTQYF
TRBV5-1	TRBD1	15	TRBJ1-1	CASSGGQGPNTEAFF
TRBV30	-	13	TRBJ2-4	CAWSPEVRDIQYF